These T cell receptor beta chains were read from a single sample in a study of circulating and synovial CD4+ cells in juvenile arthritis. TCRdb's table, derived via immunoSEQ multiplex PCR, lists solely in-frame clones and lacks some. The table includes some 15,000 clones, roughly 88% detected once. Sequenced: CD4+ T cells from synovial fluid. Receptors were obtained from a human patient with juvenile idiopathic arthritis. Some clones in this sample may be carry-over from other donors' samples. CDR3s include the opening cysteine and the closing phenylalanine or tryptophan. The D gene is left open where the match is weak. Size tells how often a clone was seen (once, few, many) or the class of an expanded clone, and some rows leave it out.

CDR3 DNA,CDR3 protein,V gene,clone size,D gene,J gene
TGTGCCAGCAGCTTGTTTAAGACAGTGAAAGGAAATCAGCCCCAGCATTTT,CASSLFKTVKGNQPQHF,TRBV5-6,-,-,TRBJ1-5
TGTGCCAGCAGTTCCAGGCCTCAAAACTATGGCTACACCTTC,CASSSRPQNYGYTF,TRBV6-6,-,-,TRBJ1-2
TGTGCCAGCAGCTTGGCCAGTATTGGCGAGCAGTACTTC,CASSLASIGEQYF,TRBV5-6,few,-,TRBJ2-7
TGTGCCAGCAGTCCCACGACAGGGGGCGCGACTGAAGCTTTCTTT,CASSPTTGGATEAFF,TRBV6-1,-,TRBD1,TRBJ1-1
TGTGCCAGCAAAGGGGCGATGAACACTGAAGCTTTCTTT,CASKGAMNTEAFF,TRBV6-6,-,-,TRBJ1-1
TGTGCCAGCAGTTTGGGAGGGTTTTCATTTGGAGCCAATTCACCCCTCCACTTT,CASSLGGFSFGANSPLHF,TRBV5-6,-,-,TRBJ1-6
TGCGCCAGCAGCTTGGAGGGGCACCGTGGACAAGAGACCCAGTACTTC,CASSLEGHRGQETQYF,TRBV5-1,-,-,TRBJ2-5
TGTGCCAGCAGTCGGACTGCTGGAAACACCATATATTTT,CASSRTAGNTIYF,TRBV6-5,-,-,TRBJ1-3
TGTGCCAGCGGCTTTTCTGGAAACACCATATATTTT,CASGFSGNTIYF,TRBV27,-,-,TRBJ1-3
TGTGCCAGCAGCTTTGACAGCTACGAGCAGTACTTC,CASSFDSYEQYF,TRBV5-4,-,-,TRBJ2-7
TGTGCCAGAAGCTTGGCCTCGGGGGATCGTTGCCCCTTTGTACATGTGGGCTACACCTTC,CARSLASGDRCPFVHVGYTF,TRBV5-3,-,-,TRBJ1-2
TGTGCCAGCAGTCCCGTGGTCTCGGGCTACGAGCAGTACTTC,CASSPVVSGYEQYF,TRBV28,once,-,TRBJ2-7
TGTGCCAGCAGCTTAGCGGCTAGCGGGGCCTACGAGCAGTACTTC,CASSLAASGAYEQYF,TRBV7-9,-,TRBD2,TRBJ2-7
TGTGCCAGCAGCTTGGTTACAGGGGATAATTCACCCCTCCACTTT,CASSLVTGDNSPLHF,TRBV5-4,-,TRBD1,TRBJ1-6
TGTGCCATCAGTGGACAGGGAAATGAAAAACTGTTTTTT,CAISGQGNEKLFF,TRBV10-3,-,TRBD1,TRBJ1-4
TGTGCCAGCAGCATTGGGGGACAGGGAATCGATGAGCAGTTCTTC,CASSIGGQGIDEQFF,TRBV7-2,-,TRBD1,TRBJ2-1
TGTGCCAGCAGCCCCGGAGGGTACGAGCAGTACTTC,CASSPGGYEQYF,TRBV6-5,-,-,TRBJ2-7
TGTGCCAGCAGCCGGGACAGGAGCTCCTACGAGCAGTACTTC,CASSRDRSSYEQYF,TRBV11-1,-,TRBD1,TRBJ2-7
TGTGCCAGCGTCCCCTTCCTAGCGGGAGTACCAAATACGCAGTATTTT,CASVPFLAGVPNTQYF,TRBV11-2,-,TRBD2,TRBJ2-3
TGTGCCAGTGGGGAACAGGGGGCCAATCAGCCCCAGCATTTT,CASGEQGANQPQHF,TRBV19,few,TRBD1,TRBJ1-5
TGCGCCAGCGAGGGGACAGGGAACACCGGGGAGCTGTTTTTT,CASEGTGNTGELFF,TRBV5-1,-,TRBD1,TRBJ2-2
TGTGCCAGCAGGACAGCACTGAACACTGAAGCTTTCTTT,CASRTALNTEAFF,TRBV2,few,-,TRBJ1-1
TGTGCCATCAGTGAGAATCCAGGGGAAGCTTTCTTT,CAISENPGEAFF,TRBV10-3,-,-,TRBJ1-1
TGTGCCAGCATCGACAGCGTCAGCTCCTACGAGCAGTACTTC,CASIDSVSSYEQYF,TRBV5-6,-,-,TRBJ2-7
TGCAGCGCCCAGGGGTCAAGGGCCACTAACACTGAAGCTTTCTTT,CSAQGSRATNTEAFF,TRBV29-1,-,-,TRBJ1-1
TGTGCCTGGAGCGCGGGAGGGCCTCGAGAGCAGTTCTTC,CAWSAGGPREQFF,TRBV30,-,TRBD2,TRBJ2-1
TGTGCCAGCAGCTTGGCGGGGACAGGGGGAGATACGCAGTATTTT,CASSLAGTGGDTQYF,TRBV5-4,-,TRBD1,TRBJ2-3
TGTGCCAGCAGTCTGAGCTCCTCCCGCTACGAGCAGTACTTC,CASSLSSSRYEQYF,TRBV27,-,-,TRBJ2-7
TGTGCCAGCAGCCAAACCTCGGACAGCGGTGGCTACACCTTC,CASSQTSDSGGYTF,TRBV4-2,-,-,TRBJ1-2
TGTGCCAGTACTCCCTGGCCAGGGCGACAGAGCTCCTATAATTCACCCCTCCACTTT,CASTPWPGRQSSYNSPLHF,TRBV19,-,-,TRBJ1-6
TGTGCCAGCAGCTTGGCAGGGGCTACCAACACTGAAGCTTTCTTT,CASSLAGATNTEAFF,TRBV5-6,-,-,TRBJ1-1
TGTGCCAGCAGTTTAGCTCCGGCGGTAAAAAACATTCAGTTCTTC,CASSLAPAVKNIQFF,TRBV27,-,-,TRBJ2-1
TGTGCCAGCAGCTTAGTCGGTAGCGGGGGCTCCTACAATGAGCAGTTCTTC,CASSLVGSGGSYNEQFF,TRBV7-2,-,TRBD2,TRBJ2-1
TGTGCCAGCAGCAAAGGAAACAGTCAAGAGACCCAGTACTTC,CASSKGNSQETQYF,TRBV21-1,few,-,TRBJ2-5
TGTGCCAGTAGTATTTCATCCTCCTACGAGCAGTACTTC,CASSISSSYEQYF,TRBV19,-,-,TRBJ2-7
TGTGCCTGGAGTGTATTCGGGGCCGGGGAGCTGTTTTTT,CAWSVFGAGELFF,TRBV30,-,-,TRBJ2-2
TGCGCCAGCAGCTTGAGCGACAGGGGCGAGCAGTACTTC,CASSLSDRGEQYF,TRBV5-1,-,TRBD1,TRBJ2-7
TGTGCCAGCAGCTTCTACTTAGAGGCTGGAAACACCATATATTTT,CASSFYLEAGNTIYF,TRBV7-2,-,-,TRBJ1-3
TGTGCCAGCAGCTTCTACACAGATACGCAGTATTTT,CASSFYTDTQYF,TRBV7-2,-,-,TRBJ2-3
TGTGCCAGTCAGCGGTTCATCTCTGGAAACACCATATATTTT,CASQRFISGNTIYF,TRBV19,-,-,TRBJ1-3
TGTGCCAGCAGTTCCCTCGACAGAGACACCGGGGAGCTGTTTTTT,CASSSLDRDTGELFF,TRBV6-5,-,-,TRBJ2-2
TGCGCCAGCAGCCAAGATGTTATCAGGACAGGCTTGAGGGATACGCAGTATTTT,CASSQDVIRTGLRDTQYF,TRBV4-3,few,TRBD1,TRBJ2-3
TGTGCCAGCAGCTGGGGACTAGCGGGAGACTACGAGCAGTACTTC,CASSWGLAGDYEQYF,TRBV5-6,-,TRBD2,TRBJ2-7
TGTGCCAGTGTCGGGGGGGGGTTAGGCACCGGGGAGCTGTTTTTT,CASVGGGLGTGELFF,TRBV19,-,TRBD2,TRBJ2-2
TGTGCCAGCAGCAACAGGGGACGAGGCAAAAACATTCAGTACTTC,CASSNRGRGKNIQYF,TRBV5-4,-,TRBD1,TRBJ2-4
TGTGCCAGCAGCCCTCCGGGACAGGGGGCTACAGATACGCAGTATTTT,CASSPPGQGATDTQYF,TRBV5-6,-,TRBD1,TRBJ2-3
TGTGCCACCAGCAGAGATTACTCCCAGCCCCAGCATTTT,CATSRDYSQPQHF,TRBV15,-,-,TRBJ1-5
TGTGCCAGCAGCTTAGCAACGGTGAGCACTGAAGCTTTCTTT,CASSLATVSTEAFF,TRBV7-9,-,-,TRBJ1-1
TGTGCCAGCAAAGGGACAGGGGGCGCGGGGACTGAAGCTTTCTTT,CASKGTGGAGTEAFF,TRBV2,-,TRBD1,TRBJ1-1
TGTGCCAGCAGCTTAGCGACAGCGCCAGGAAACACCATATATTTT,CASSLATAPGNTIYF,TRBV7-6,few,-,TRBJ1-3
TGCAGCGTTAGTCTCACCGCGGTTAGTGAGCAGTTCTTC,CSVSLTAVSEQFF,TRBV29-1,-,-,TRBJ2-1
TGTGCCTGGAGCAGGAGGGACTATGGCTACACCTTC,CAWSRRDYGYTF,TRBV30,-,-,TRBJ1-2
TGTGCCACCAGCAGCGACAGGGAAGGTGGGGCCAACGTCCTGACTTTC,CATSSDREGGANVLTF,TRBV15,-,TRBD1,TRBJ2-6
TGTGCCAGCAGCTGGACAGGGAGAGAAAAACTGTTTTTT,CASSWTGREKLFF,TRBV27,few,TRBD1,TRBJ1-4
TGTGCCAGCAGTGGGGGGTGGGACACTGAAGCTTTCTTT,CASSGGWDTEAFF,TRBV5-6,-,-,TRBJ1-1
TGCAGCGTAAGACAGCTAAATGAAAAACTGTTTTTT,CSVRQLNEKLFF,TRBV29-1,-,-,TRBJ1-4
TGTGCCAGCAGTTCGATCAGGGACTCCTACAATGAGCAGTTCTTC,CASSSIRDSYNEQFF,TRBV5-6,-,-,TRBJ2-1
TGTGCCAGCAGCACGAGATCTAGCGGCCCCTACAATGAGCAGTTCTTC,CASSTRSSGPYNEQFF,TRBV28,-,TRBD2,TRBJ2-1
TGTGCCAGCAGCTCAACGGGACAACAAAATCAGCCCCAGCATTTT,CASSSTGQQNQPQHF,TRBV9,-,-,TRBJ1-5
TGTGCCAGCAGCCTAAAACGGGGGGGGCACATTCACTCTGGGGCCAACGTCCTGACTTTC,CASSLKRGGHIHSGANVLTF,TRBV27,-,TRBD2,TRBJ2-6